The TCR beta chain described here comes from a study of beta chain features in type 1 diabetes. Study background: Patients shared similar age, gender and cell yields with healthy donors. Sorted cells, 90 million to 120 million in number, were examined across all samples. Findings and limits, study-wide: Amplification by PCR could prefer shorter templates, with the same effect in patients and controls. These data did not resolve whether HLA type affects TCRB rearrangement. Significant though moderate, a shortening of TCRB CDR3s appeared in all four CD4+ subsets of Type 1 diabetes patients.

Expressed TCRB transcripts were sequenced because the entire RNA isolate underwent reverse transcription. Repertoires were generated with immunoSEQ multiplex PCR, while TCRdb's copy carries only in-frame clones and drops some. The top ten clones hold 1.3% of a sample with about 140,000 clones, roughly an eighth of them seen once. About this clone itself: Antigen specificity is unknown.

J lost 3 bases, V lost 2 bases, and 6 bases had no gene match. In germline, CDR1 is GTSNPN, CDR2 SVGIG (reference sequence). The CDR3 totals 15 residues. The sequence was collected from a man aged 18 to 29 with type 1 diabetes. The source material was central memory CD4+ T cells from blood. V usage is TRBV30 and J usage is TRBJ2-4, with 8 nucleotides matching TRBD1. The DNA of the CDR3 is TGTGCCTGGAGTTATGCACAGGGGGGCAAAAACATTCAGTACTTC. Its protein product is CAWSYAQGGKNIQYF.